These T cell receptor beta chains were read from a single sample in a study of cytomegalovirus exposure and HLA in healthy donors. The repertoire was sequenced with immunoSEQ multiplex PCR; TCRdb's copy has only in-frame clones and lacks some. Altogether approximately 100,000 clones are present, roughly 80% being singletons, with the ten largest covering 13% to 15%. The sequencing sample was made of PBMCs. These receptors all stem from a male donor in good health and CMV-seropositive. The CDR3 runs from the conserved cysteine through the conserved F or W. Fields, in order: D gene, clone size, J gene, V gene, CDR3 DNA, CDR3 protein. A D gene is named only where the DNA matches it firmly. The listing skips clone size in some rows; elsewhere it reads once, few, many or a size class.

>NA|NA|TRBJ1-1|TRBV5-4
TGTGCCAGCAGCACTCAAAACACTGAAGCTTTCTTT
CASSTQNTEAFF
>NA|NA|TRBJ1-3|TRBV21-1
TGTGCCAGCAGCAACTGCGGACAGGCGTTCTCTGGAAACACCATATATTTT
CASSNCGQAFSGNTIYF
>TRBD2|few|TRBJ2-1|TRBV7-2
TGTGCCAGCAGCTTATGGCGGGGGAGAAACAATGAGCAGTTCTTC
CASSLWRGRNNEQFF
>TRBD1|NA|TRBJ1-3|TRBV28
TGTGCCAGCAGTTTCGATGGACAGGGGTACACCATATATTTT
CASSFDGQGYTIYF
>TRBD1|NA|TRBJ1-1|TRBV11-3
TGTGCCAGCAGCTTTTCAGGGGGTGGCACTGAAGCTTTCTTT
CASSFSGGGTEAFF
>TRBD2|NA|TRBJ2-6|TRBV30
TGTGCCTGGAGTGGAAGCGGGGGCTATGGGGCCAACGTCCTGACTTTC
CAWSGSGGYGANVLTF
>TRBD1|NA|TRBJ2-7|TRBV5-1
TGCGCCAGCAGCCGGGGACAGGGGGCTCGCGAGCAGTACTTC
CASSRGQGAREQYF
>TRBD1|NA|TRBJ1-5|TRBV7-9
TGTGCCAGCAGCCCCCCTGGGACAGGGCTTCAGCCCCAGCATTTT
CASSPPGTGLQPQHF
>TRBD1|NA|TRBJ1-4|TRBV7-9
TGTGCCAGCACCACCGGGACAGGGGGCGGAAAACTGTTTTTT
CASTTGTGGGKLFF
>TRBD1|few|TRBJ1-5|TRBV28
TGTGCCAGCAGTTACCCCGTCGGGACAGCAGAAAATCAGCCCCAGCATTTT
CASSYPVGTAENQPQHF
>NA|NA|TRBJ1-5|TRBV15
TGTGCCACCAGCCTCCGCGCGAGGGCGAGCAATCAGCCCCAGCATTTT
CATSLRARASNQPQHF
>NA|NA|TRBJ1-2|TRBV9
TGTGCCAGCAGCGACGGATTAGCGAGCTACACCTTC
CASSDGLASYTF
>TRBD1|few|TRBJ1-2|TRBV7-2
TGTGCCAGCAGCTTAGTAGAGGGACAGGGGGCCTATGGCTACACCTTC
CASSLVEGQGAYGYTF
>NA|NA|TRBJ1-1|TRBV9
TGTGCCAGCAGCGTAGGCGGGACCGCGAACACTGAAGCTTTCTTT
CASSVGGTANTEAFF
>TRBD2|NA|TRBJ2-7|TRBV7-9
TGTGCCAGCAGCCGCGTAGGGCTAGCGGGGGTCTCCTACGAGCAGTACTTC
CASSRVGLAGVSYEQYF
>NA|NA|TRBJ2-7|TRBV7-3
TGTGCCAGCAGCAACGGGTACGAGCAGTACTTC
CASSNGYEQYF
>TRBD1|NA|TRBJ2-5|TRBV7-7
TGTGCCAGCAGCATCCGGGACAGGGTGTCGGAGACCCAGTACTTC
CASSIRDRVSETQYF